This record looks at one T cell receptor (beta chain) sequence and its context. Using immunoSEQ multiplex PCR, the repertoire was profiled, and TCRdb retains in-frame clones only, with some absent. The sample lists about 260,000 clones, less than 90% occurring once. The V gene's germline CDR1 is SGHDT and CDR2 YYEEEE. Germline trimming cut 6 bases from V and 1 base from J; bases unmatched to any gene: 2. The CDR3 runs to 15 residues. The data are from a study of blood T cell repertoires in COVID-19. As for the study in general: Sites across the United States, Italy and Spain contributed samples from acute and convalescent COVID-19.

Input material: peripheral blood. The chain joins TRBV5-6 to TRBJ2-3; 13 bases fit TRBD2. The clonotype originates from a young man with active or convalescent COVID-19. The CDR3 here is CASIGTSGGTDTQYF. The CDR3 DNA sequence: TGTGCCAGCATCGGGACTAGCGGGGGCACAGATACGCAGTATTTT.